The 30 T cell receptor beta chains below were found in one sample sequenced in a study of blood T cells in healthy people across ages. A second PCR of 7 to 11 cycles used a sample-barcoded 5' primer and a J-beta primer mix. From the 5' RACE reads, TCRdb called clonotypes with MiXCR, one entry per CDR3 protein. Of approximately 780,000 distinct CDR3 sequences in the sample, approximately 24% were seen once. The sample was also linked to a second study, of T cells of mothers and their children.

Source material: blood. These TCRs come from a boy aged 5-17 years in good health.

The sample holds one count of this clonotype. This rearrangement joins TRBV28 to TRBJ2-2; 8 bases map to TRBD1. The CDR3 contains 17 residues. Looked up from germline, CDR1 is MDHEN and CDR2 is SYDVKM. V lost 3 bases and J lost 6; bases outside the gene matches: 12. The CDR3 region is CASSFVSTGGWAGELFF. In DNA, the CDR3 is TGTGCCAGCAGTTTTGTCTCCACAGGGGGATGGGCCGGGGAGCTGTTTTTT.

This clonotype turned up a few times. The chain uses TRBV7-2 and TRBJ2-3; 12 bases match TRBD2. Germline V gene sequence: CDR1 SGHTA, CDR2 FQGNSA. V dropped 4 bases and J dropped 6; count of bases not matched to a gene: 14. CDR3 length equals 18 residues. The CDR3 DNA sequence: TGTGCCAGCAGCTGGCTAGCGGGGGGGCCCGGGTACGTCGATACGCAGTATTTT. Protein product: CASSWLAGGPGYVDTQYF.

This clonotype was seen a handful of times. The chain is built from TRBV7-3 and TRBJ2-1, with TRBD2 matching over 12 bases. Unmatched junction bases numbered 6, after V lost 5 bases and J lost 4 bases. In germline, CDR1 is SGHTA, CDR2 FQGTGA. The CDR3 consists of 16 residues. The chain's CDR3 is CASSPLLAGGYNEQFF. CDR3 in DNA: TGTGCCAGCAGCCCCCTCCTAGCGGGGGGGTACAATGAGCAGTTCTTC.

This clonotype has more than one count but fewer than ten. One end of the junction fails to match germline, which may point to a read error. The chain combines TRBV6-1 with TRBJ2-3, with TRBD2 matching 15 bases. Germline V gene data show CDR1 as MNHNS and CDR2 as SASEGT. The CDR3 loop spans 17 amino acids. CDR3 protein: CASSDGGLAGGTHTQYF. The CDR3 bases are TGTGCCAGCAGTGACGGGGGACTAGCGGGGGGCACACATACGCAGTATTTT.

J is TRBJ2-5 and V is TRBV5-1; weak D call: TRBD2 (6 bases). This CDR3 contains 15 residues. Deletions cut 4 bases from V and 5 bases from J, with 18 bases between. CDR1 and CDR2 (germline): SGHRS, YFSETQ. The CDR3 sequence: CASSGGRASGETQYF. In DNA form, the CDR3 reads TGCGCCAGCAGCGGGGGGAGAGCTTCGGGGGAGACCCAGTACTTC.

This rearrangement joins TRBV14 to TRBJ1-1; D gene ambiguous. The V and J ends lost 0 bases and 2 bases respectively, with 10 bases between them. The germline V gene encodes CDR1 SGHDN and CDR2 FVKESK. The CDR3 is 15 residues long. CDR3 amino acids: CASSQEQLLNTEAFF. DNA of the CDR3: TGTGCCAGCAGCCAAGAACAGCTATTAAACACTGAAGCTTTCTTT. Full variable domain (remainder filled in from reference TRBV14 and TRBJ1-1): EAGVTQFPSHSVIEKGQTVTLRCDPISGHDNLYWYRRVMGKEIKFLLHFVKESKQDESGMPNNRFLAERTGGTYSTLKVQPAELEDSGVYFCASSQEQLLNTEAFFGQGTRLTVV.

This clonotype was counted only a few times. The gene calls are TRBV11-2 and TRBJ1-5; 11 bases fit TRBD1. V was pared by 5 bases and J by 2 bases, with 11 bases of the junction left unmatched. Germline V lookup: CDR1 SGHAT, CDR2 FQNNGV. The CDR3 sequence is 18 residues long. As DNA, the CDR3 is TGTGCCAGCAGCCTGGGGACAGGGGGTGGTCTAGGCAATCAGCCCCAGCATTTT. It encodes CASSLGTGGGLGNQPQHF.

In its sample, this clonotype was seen a few times. The rearrangement joins TRBV10-3 to TRBJ2-2; D remains ambiguous. The CDR3 contains 13 residues. Germline V gene lookup returns CDR1 ENHRY and CDR2 SYGVKD. Between the trimmed V and J ends, which lost 10 bases and 0 bases, there was a span of 9 bases. The CDR3 DNA follows: TGTGCCACCTCGGATGCGAACACCGGGGAGCTGTTTTTT. Translated: CATSDANTGELFF.

This clonotype was recorded only once. This sequence joins TRBV20-1 and TRBJ1-2; 11 positions agree with TRBD1. Unmatched junction bases numbered 8, after V lost 3 bases and J lost 5 bases. The germline V gene has CDR1 DFQATT and CDR2 SNEGSKA (reference sequence). The CDR3 length is 15 residues. CDR3: CSASAPGQGGYGYTF. The CDR3 DNA is TGCAGTGCTAGCGCACCGGGACAGGGGGGGTATGGCTACACCTTC.

This clonotype showed up just a few times. The chain carries TRBV4-1 and TRBJ1-4; the match to TRBD1 covers 9 bases. From germline, CDR1 is MGHRA and CDR2 YSYEKL. Trimming took 0 bases from V and 7 from J; bases not matched to a gene: 3. The CDR3 sequence is 15 residues long. The CDR3 is CASSQEHRGLEKLFF. The CDR3 bases are TGCGCCAGCAGCCAAGAACACAGGGGGCTTGAAAAACTGTTTTTT.

This clonotype was observed at least ten times. This sequence joins TRBV4-1 and TRBJ2-5, with D possibly matching TRBD2 (7 bases). The CDR3 is made up of 20 amino acids. Trimming pared 0 bases from V and 5 bases from J, leaving 28 bases between. From germline, CDR1 is MGHRA and CDR2 YSYEKL. This chain's CDR3 is CASSQESGASGVLGGETQYF. The CDR3 bases are TGCGCCAGCAGCCAAGAATCGGGGGCTAGCGGAGTATTGGGGGGGGAGACCCAGTACTTC.

The chain has TRBV28 and TRBJ1-5, with D hard to call. V lost 5 bases and J lost 0, with 17 bases in between. This CDR3 comprises 17 residues. The V gene's germline CDR1 is MDHEN and CDR2 SYDVKM. The CDR3: CASSPGRWRHSNQPQHF. The CDR3, as DNA: TGTGCCAGCAGTCCAGGACGTTGGAGGCATAGCAATCAGCCCCAGCATTTT.

V and J are TRBV12-3 or TRBV12-4 and TRBJ2-2; D perhaps matches TRBD2 (6 bases). This CDR3 region has 17 residues. Trimming left V 6 bases short and J 1 base short, with 18 bases between. CDR3 residues: CASSPAGRGLNTGELFF. The CDR3 nucleotides are TGTGCCAGCAGCCCCGCCGGGCGGGGACTGAACACCGGGGAGCTGTTTTTT.

Many counts were recorded for this clonotype. The junction does not match germline at one end; this may be a read error. V usage is TRBV5-1 and J usage is TRBJ2-7; D unresolved. Germline lookup yields CDR1 SGHRS and CDR2 YFSETQ. CDR3 size: 12 residues. CDR3 DNA sequence: TGTGCCAGCAGCTTAGCTGGGAACGAGCAGTACTTC. Amino acids: CASSLAGNEQYF.

The V and J genes are TRBV18 and TRBJ1-2; D call uncertain. The CDR3 contains 13 residues. Germline V gene sequence: CDR1 KGHSH, CDR2 LQKENI. V lost 1 base to trimming and J lost 8 bases, with 11 bases between them. The CDR3 reads CASSPQDYGGYTF. In nucleotides, the CDR3 is TGTGCCAGCTCACCACAGGACTATGGCGGCTACACCTTC.

This clonotype was seen a handful of times. CDR3 in amino acids: CASSLSNRFYNEQFF. DNA for the CDR3: TGTGCCAGCAGTTTATCGAACAGGTTTTACAATGAGCAGTTCTTC. J is TRBJ2-5 and V is TRBV27; TRBD1 might be the D (5 bases). The last part of the DNA fits TRBJ2-1 better; the J call may be wrong. The germline CDR1 and CDR2 sequences are MNHEY and SMNVEV (reference sequence). The CDR3 contains 15 residues.

This clonotype has a handful of counts. V and J are TRBV11-2 and TRBJ2-3; 8 positions match TRBD2. CDR1 is SGHAT, CDR2 FQNNGV, per germline. There are 18 residues in the CDR3. Germline trimming cut 4 bases from V and 6 bases from J; bases unmatched to any gene: 18. Here the CDR3 reads CASSSILKAGVRSDTQYF. DNA of the CDR3: TGTGCCAGCAGCTCTATCCTAAAAGCGGGGGTTCGGTCGGATACGCAGTATTTT.

This clonotype was observed a few times. This sequence joins TRBV3-1 and TRBJ2-5, with TRBD2 matching 10 bases. V shed 0 bases, J shed 7 bases, and the junction held 8 bases outside the gene matches. Germline V lookup: CDR1 LGHDT, CDR2 YNNKEL (reference sequence). The CDR3 is 16 residues long. CDR3 amino acids: CASSQDLLAGSGTQYF. The CDR3 coding sequence is TGTGCCAGCAGCCAAGATTTACTAGCGGGGTCAGGGACCCAGTACTTC.

Only a few counts were recorded for this clonotype. The rearrangement links TRBV6-2 or TRBV6-3 to TRBJ2-1; D not certain. Trimming pared 5 bases from V and 1 base from J, leaving 15 bases between. This CDR3 region has 16 residues. From germline, CDR1 is MNHEY and CDR2 SVGEGT. DNA of the CDR3: TGTGCCAGCAGTCCTCCCTTCGACCTGTCCTACAATGAGCAGTTCTTC. This codes for CASSPPFDLSYNEQFF.

The V and J genes are TRBV12-3 or TRBV12-4 and TRBJ1-2; D call uncertain. Trimming removed 6 bases at V and 8 bases at J, with 16 bases between. The CDR3 sequence is 13 residues long. Here the CDR3 DNA reads TGTGCCAGCAGCCCGGACCGAGTACGGGGCTACACCTTC. Translating gives CASSPDRVRGYTF.

This chain uses TRBV20-1 with TRBJ2-5; TRBD2 matches 11 bases. CDR1 is DFQATT and CDR2 is SNEGSKA in the germline V gene (reference sequence). The CDR3 runs 15 residues. The trim removed 0 bases at V and 2 bases at J, leaving 2 bases unmatched. CDR3 DNA: TGCAGTGCTAGAGATAGGACTAGCGGGCAAGAGACCCAGTACTTC. Translated: CSARDRTSGQETQYF.

This rearrangement joins TRBV12-3 or TRBV12-4 to TRBJ2-7; 11 nucleotides line up with TRBD2. V was pared by 4 bases and J by 5 bases, with 7 bases of the junction left unmatched. The CDR3 is 15 amino acids. CDR3 sequence reads: CASSSVAGGRHEQYF. The CDR3 bases are TGTGCCAGCAGTTCGGTAGCGGGGGGGCGGCACGAGCAGTACTTC.

In its sample, this clonotype was seen a few times. The V gene is TRBV6-1, the J gene TRBJ1-4; D gene unclear. V lost 7 bases and J lost 8, with 8 bases in between. This CDR3 contains 11 residues. Germline CDR1 and CDR2: MNHNS and SASEGT. The CDR3 protein is CASNLGEKLFF. CDR3 DNA: TGTGCCAGCAACTTGGGGGAAAAACTGTTTTTT.

This clonotype was detected a few times. V gene TRBV5-1 combines with J gene TRBJ2-2; D might be TRBD1 (6 bases). Trimming stripped 4 bases from V and 5 bases from J, with 15 bases between. This CDR3 spans 15 amino acids. The germline gives CDR1 SGHRS, CDR2 YFSETQ. The CDR3 is CASSPRSQGTGELFF. DNA for the CDR3: TGCGCCAGCAGCCCCCGCTCACAGGGAACCGGGGAGCTGTTTTTT.

The chain carries TRBV7-9 and TRBJ1-4; a weak D match, TRBD1 (6 bases). With 4 bases removed from V and 8 bases from J, the gap between germline ends came to 17 bases. CDR1 and CDR2 from the germline V gene are SEHNR and FQNEAQ (reference sequence). The CDR3 loop spans 15 amino acids. As DNA, the CDR3 is TGTGCCAGCAGCTCTCCTTCGGGGGCCGGGGAAAAACTGTTTTTT. This encodes CASSSPSGAGEKLFF.

V and J are TRBV29-1 and TRBJ2-1; 10 bases are shared with TRBD2. Trimming at V came to 1 base and at J to 14 bases, leaving 5 bases not matched to a gene. CDR3 length equals 12 residues. Germline lookup yields CDR1 SQVTM and CDR2 ANQGSEA. In DNA, the CDR3 is TGCAGCGTTGAAGGAAAGGGACTAGCGAAGTTCTTC. It encodes CSVEGKGLAKFF.

This clonotype was seen at least ten times. The J gene is TRBJ1-4, the V gene TRBV28; D gene ambiguous. Germline lookup yields CDR1 MDHEN and CDR2 SYDVKM. The ends were cut back, 2 bases at V and 5 bases at J, with 3 bases in the middle. This CDR3 region has 12 residues. The CDR3 here is CASSLTNEKLFF. In nucleotides, the CDR3 is TGTGCCAGCAGTTTAACCAATGAAAAACTGTTTTTT.

This chain joins TRBV25-1 and TRBJ1-2; TRBD1 might be the D (5 bases). The CDR3 sequence is 11 residues long. Germline V gene lookup returns CDR1 MGHDK and CDR2 SYGVNS. Trimming cost V 5 bases and J 8 bases, with 9 bases left between them. CDR3 sequence (DNA): TGTGCCAGCAGTATGAGGGGAGGCTACACCTTC. It translates to CASSMRGGYTF.

This clonotype was counted a few times. This chain uses TRBV19 with TRBJ2-5, with 12 bases that match TRBD2. The J call may be wrong; the DNA end is better matched by TRBJ2-1. The germline V gene encodes CDR1 LNHDA and CDR2 SQIVND (reference sequence). There are 16 residues in the CDR3. The CDR3 DNA is TGTGCCAGTAGTTCCTCAACTAGCGGGGGGCGGTATGAGCAGTTCTTC. Protein sequence: CASSSSTSGGRYEQFF.

This clonotype was recorded a few times. CDR3 nucleotides: TGCAGCGTCGCCGGGGGCCTTTCCTACGAGCAGTACTTC. Translation: CSVAGGLSYEQYF. The chain links TRBV29-1 to TRBJ2-7, with D perhaps being TRBD1 or TRBD2 (6 bases each). The CDR3 spans 13 residues. V was clipped by 6 bases and J by 1 base, with 13 bases between them. CDR1 SQVTM and CDR2 ANQGSEA come from the germline V gene.